This T cell receptor beta chain was captured in a study of T-cell memory formation after mild COVID-19. On the study more broadly: TCR clusters were largely donor specific.

Study-level findings and limits: Shrinking CD4+ clones resided mostly in CM and EM, and CD8+ ones in EMRA.

On this clonotype: Its specificity is unknown.

This CDR3 has 14 residues. Germline CDR1 is MGHRA and CDR2 is YSYEKL. V shed 2 bases, J shed 3 bases, and the junction held 2 bases outside the gene matches. TCRdb itself ran the 5' RACE reads through MiXCR, one entry per CDR3 protein. The sample has about 60,000 distinct CDR3 sequences, 10% to 15% seen once; the top ten hold around 25%. V usage is TRBV4-1 and J usage is TRBJ2-5; 8 bases match TRBD1. Material for sequencing was PBMCs or a T cell subset sorted from them (not recorded which). The origin of this receptor is a young man who had mild COVID-19 (a few samples of this study predate the infection). Cell type and time point are not known. CDR3: CASSQPGGKETQYF. CDR3 sequence (DNA): TGCGCCAGCAGCCAACCAGGGGGCAAAGAGACCCAGTACTTC.